This entry lists 22 T cell receptor beta chains sequenced from one sample in a study of cytomegalovirus exposure and HLA in healthy donors. The PCR contained 60 Vbeta and 13 Jbeta primers. Only in-frame clones appear in the TCRdb table, and some are missing; sequencing was by immunoSEQ multiplex PCR. The sample comprises some 140,000 clones, roughly 77% of which are singletons, and around 3% rests with the top ten. Material: PBMCs. The receptor set was obtained from a female donor in good health and CMV-seronegative.

The V and J genes are TRBV5-6 and TRBJ2-6; 8 nucleotides agree with TRBD1. The CDR3 length is 14 residues. CDR1 SGHDT and CDR2 YYEEEE come from the germline V gene. V gave up 7 bases and J gave up 4 bases; unmatched junction bases: 4. The CDR3 DNA reads as TGTGCCAGCTTGACAGGGGACGGGGCCAACGTCCTGACTTTC. Protein sequence: CASLTGDGANVLTF.

The chain joins TRBV15 to TRBJ2-7; D uncertain. The germline V gene encodes CDR1 LNHNV and CDR2 YYDKDF (reference sequence). V was trimmed by 1 base and J by 0 bases, leaving 16 bases between them. CDR3 length: 17 residues. As DNA, the CDR3 is TGTGCCACCAGCAGAGTATGGGCACCACAAAGCTCCTACGAGCAGTACTTC. The encoded protein is CATSRVWAPQSSYEQYF.

CDR3 DNA: TGCGCCAGCAGCCCGACTAGTGGAGAGACCCAGTACTTC. Amino acid sequence: CASSPTSGETQYF. V gene TRBV5-1 combines with J gene TRBJ2-5; D is perhaps TRBD2 (6 bases). The CDR3 is made up of 13 amino acids. Germline V CDR1 and CDR2: SGHRS, YFSETQ. V shed 4 bases and J shed 4 bases, with 11 bases lying between them. Using reference TRBV5-1 and TRBJ2-5 for the parts outside the CDR3, the full variable domain is KAGVTQTPRYLIKTRGQQVTLSCSPISGHRSVSWYQQTPGQGLQFLFEYFSETQRNKGNFPGRFSGRQFSNSRSEMNVSTLELGDSALYLCASSPTSGETQYFGPGTRLLVL.

This rearrangement joins TRBV28 to TRBJ1-2; D is uncertain. Trimming pared 6 bases from V and 2 bases from J, leaving 7 bases between. Germline lookup yields CDR1 MDHEN and CDR2 SYDVKM. This CDR3 contains 12 residues. Here the CDR3 reads CASREENYGYTF. The CDR3 coding sequence is TGTGCCAGCAGGGAGGAGAACTATGGCTACACCTTC.

The V gene is TRBV6-4, the J gene TRBJ2-2; 9 bases are a match to TRBD2. Unmatched junction bases numbered 1, after V lost 8 bases and J lost 0 bases. This CDR3 spans 14 amino acids. Germline assignment: CDR1 MRHNA and CDR2 SNTAGT. The CDR3 DNA reads TGTGCCAGCCAGCGGGAGGCGAACACCGGGGAGCTGTTTTTT. Translating it yields CASQREANTGELFF.

This rearrangement joins TRBV29-1 to TRBJ1-1; 7 nucleotides agree with TRBD1. CDR1 SQVTM and CDR2 ANQGSEA come from the germline V gene. Unmatched junction bases numbered 7, after V lost 7 bases and J lost 8 bases. The CDR3 covers 11 residues. This chain's CDR3 is CSAADRCEAFF. CDR3 DNA: TGCAGCGCCGCGGACAGGTGCGAAGCTTTCTTT.

V gene TRBV4-1 combines with J gene TRBJ2-2; 11 bases fit TRBD2. The CDR3 is 20 residues long. Trimming at V came to 2 bases and at J to 13 bases, leaving 24 bases not matched to a gene. Germline CDR1 and CDR2: MGHRA and YSYEKL. CDR3 region: CASSQSPLRELAGGSWGLFF. The CDR3 bases are TGCGCCAGCAGCCAATCCCCCCTCCGGGAGCTAGCGGGGGGTAGCTGGGGGCTGTTTTTT.

The J gene is TRBJ2-2, the V gene TRBV30; D might be TRBD1 (6 bases). The germline V gene has CDR1 GTSNPN and CDR2 SVGIG (reference sequence). The CDR3 length is 13 residues. V lost 5 bases and J 2 bases, leaving 9 bases between the germline ends. DNA of the CDR3: TGTGCCTGGGGACAGCTAAACACCGGGGAGCTGTTTTTT. This sequence encodes CAWGQLNTGELFF.

This chain links TRBV15 with TRBJ2-7; D call uncertain. V lost 0 bases to trimming and J lost 4 bases, with 7 bases between them. Germline V CDR1 and CDR2: LNHNV, YYDKDF (reference sequence). The CDR3 length is 13 residues. The CDR3 protein is CATSRDPSYEQYF. CDR3 coding DNA: TGTGCCACCAGCAGAGACCCCTCTTACGAGCAGTACTTC.

The count of this clone is one. The V and J genes are TRBV4-1 and TRBJ1-6; 7 bases align to TRBD1. The germline CDR1 and CDR2 sequences are MGHRA and YSYEKL. CDR3 length: 16 residues. The J segment lost 3 bases and the V segment lost 4 bases, leaving 6 bases of the junction unmatched. The CDR3 sequence is CASSPRQGLYNSPLHF. The CDR3 nucleotides read TGCGCCAGCAGCCCCCGACAGGGCCTCTATAATTCACCCCTCCACTTT.

This sequence joins TRBV13 and TRBJ2-5, with TRBD2 matching 11 bases. Judging by the DNA end, TRBJ2-7 fits better; the J call may be wrong. Germline lookup yields CDR1 PRHDT and CDR2 FYEKMQ (reference sequence). The CDR3 covers 16 residues. CDR3 sequence: CASSLDSGGASYEQYF. The CDR3 region has the DNA TGTGCCAGCAGCCTCGATAGCGGGGGGGCTTCCTACGAGCAGTACTTC.

The chain couples TRBV30 to TRBJ2-3; TRBD1 matches 8 bases. Germline assignment: CDR1 GTSNPN and CDR2 SVGIG (reference sequence). This CDR3 region has 16 residues. The junction had 11 bases not matched to a gene; V was cut back by 1 base and J by 5 bases. The CDR3 DNA reads as TGTGCCTGGAGTGCTCCTCGACAGGGGCAAAGAGATACGCAGTATTTT. It translates to CAWSAPRQGQRDTQYF.

The chain joins TRBV6-5 to TRBJ2-1; 9 bases are shared with TRBD2. V lost 0 bases and J lost 8; bases outside the gene matches: 8. The length of the CDR3 is 16 residues. Germline V gene lookup returns CDR1 MNHEY and CDR2 SVGAGI. CDR3 sequence: CASSYSMVAGEDEQFF. The CDR3 DNA reads as TGTGCCAGCAGTTACTCGATGGTAGCGGGAGAAGATGAGCAGTTCTTC.

J is TRBJ1-2 and V is TRBV12-5; 7 bases agree with TRBD1. CDR1 is LGHNT, CDR2 FRNRAP, per germline. V was pared by 1 base and J by 3 bases, with 2 bases of the junction left unmatched. The CDR3 has 14 amino acids. This CDR3 is CASGLAGGHYGYTF. In DNA form, the CDR3 reads TGTGCTAGTGGTTTGGCAGGGGGGCACTATGGCTACACCTTC.

The sample holds one count of this clone. The chain recombines TRBV14 with TRBJ2-7; D perhaps matches TRBD1 (6 bases). Trimming cost V 1 base and J 1 base, with 8 bases left between them. CDR1 is SGHDN and CDR2 is FVKESK in the germline V gene. The CDR3 consists of 14 residues. CDR3 in amino acids: CASSQGTASYEQYF. Here the CDR3 DNA reads TGTGCCAGCAGCCAAGGGACAGCTTCCTACGAGCAGTACTTC.

This clone was seen once. The chain links TRBV5-6 to TRBJ1-6; 9 positions match TRBD1. CDR3 length: 15 amino acids. With 3 bases clipped from V and 8 bases from J, the junction kept 6 bases outside the gene matches. Germline CDR1 SGHDT, CDR2 YYEEEE. The CDR3 nucleotides read TGTGCCAGCAGCTCCGGGACAGGGACGTATTCACCCCTCCACTTT. Protein: CASSSGTGTYSPLHF.

This chain links TRBV7-8 with TRBJ2-7; 8 bases match TRBD2. The CDR3 consists of 15 residues. Germline CDR1 reads SGHVS; CDR2 reads FQNEAQ. V lost 5 bases to trimming and J lost 0 bases; unmatched junction nucleotides: 6. CDR3 sequence (DNA): TGTGCCAGCAGCCCGTTAGCGGGGAGCTCCTACGAGCAGTACTTC. Amino acids: CASSPLAGSSYEQYF.

This clone was observed once. The chain carries TRBV29-1 and TRBJ2-2, with D possibly TRBD2 on 7 matching bases. From germline, CDR1 is SQVTM and CDR2 ANQGSEA. V lost 4 bases and J lost 4, with 16 bases in between. This CDR3 comprises 15 residues. In DNA, the CDR3 is TGCAGCGTTGGTAGGGGGGGGCCGTCCACCGGGGAGCTGTTTTTT. Its protein product is CSVGRGGPSTGELFF.

The rearrangement joins TRBV19 to TRBJ2-2, with D maybe TRBD1 (5 bases). Looked up from germline, CDR1 is LNHDA and CDR2 is SQIVND (reference sequence). Trimming took 3 bases from V and 2 from J, leaving 7 bases between them. There are 14 residues in the CDR3. The CDR3 DNA reads as TGTGCCAGTAGTATGGGGCCAAACACCGGGGAGCTGTTTTTT. Translating it yields CASSMGPNTGELFF.

The chain is built from TRBV7-6 and TRBJ2-5, with TRBD1 matching 9 bases. The CDR3 has 14 amino acids. The germline V gene encodes CDR1 SGHVS and CDR2 FNYEAQ. Unmatched junction bases numbered 9, after V lost 6 bases and J lost 7 bases. The CDR3 sequence is CASRPQQGARTQYF. Here the CDR3 DNA reads TGTGCCAGCAGGCCTCAACAGGGGGCGCGGACCCAGTACTTC.

The V call is TRBV30, the J call TRBJ2-3; TRBD1 matches 11 bases. Germline trimming cut 4 bases from V and 4 bases from J; bases unmatched to any gene: 4. This CDR3 has 14 amino acids. CDR1 is GTSNPN and CDR2 is SVGIG in the germline V gene (reference sequence). The DNA for the CDR3 is TGTGCCTGGACCCCGGGACAGGGGGCAGATACGCAGTATTTT. This codes for CAWTPGQGADTQYF. Looking up the rest from reference TRBV30 and TRBJ2-3 gives the full variable domain: SQTIHQWPATLVQPVGSPLSLECTVEGTSNPNLYWYRQAAGRGLQLLFYSVGIGQISSEVPQNLSASRPQDRQFILSSKKLLLSDSGFYLCAWTPGQGADTQYFGPGTRLTVL.

This chain joins TRBV7-2 and TRBJ1-4; 8 bases are shared with TRBD1. The CDR3 sequence is 14 residues long. Germline loops: CDR1 SGHTA, CDR2 FQGNSA. J lost 7 bases, V lost 5 bases, and 6 bases had no gene match. Here the CDR3 reads CASSPQGGREKLFF. CDR3 coding DNA: TGTGCCAGCAGCCCACAGGGGGGACGTGAAAAACTGTTTTTT.